This is a list of T cell receptor beta chains from one sample in a study of blood T cell repertoires in COVID-19. Measured with immunoSEQ multiplex PCR; TCRdb has only the in-frame clones, and not every one. The sample holds tens of thousands of clones; 75% to 90% are singletons and the top ten take more than 4%. The sample consisted of peripheral blood. The receptors shown here come from a human donor in a cohort sampled during active COVID-19. Each CDR3 is given with its conserved first and last residue. D genes are given only for firm matches. The size entry is marked missing in some rows and otherwise reads once, few, many or a size class.

D gene	J gene	clone size	V gene	CDR3 DNA	CDR3 protein
TRBD1	TRBJ2-3	NA	TRBV4-1	TGCGCCAGCAGCCAAGATCGGGGACAGGGTGGGGATACGCAGTATTTT	CASSQDRGQGGDTQYF
TRBD2	TRBJ2-5	once	TRBV28	TGTGCCAGCAGTTTAGTTTTCTTAGCGGGTAACCAAGAGACCCAGTACTTC	CASSLVFLAGNQETQYF
TRBD1	TRBJ2-3	NA	TRBV14	TGTGCCAGCAGCCAACGGACAGGTTTGGATACGCAGTATTTT	CASSQRTGLDTQYF
TRBD1	TRBJ2-3	NA	TRBV2	TGTGCCAGCAGCGGCGGGACAGGGGTATTCTACACAGATACGCAGTATTTT	CASSGGTGVFYTDTQYF
NA	TRBJ1-3	NA	TRBV15	TGTGCCACCAGCAGAGAGTCTCGTTCCGGAAACACCATATATTTT	CATSRESRSGNTIYF
TRBD2	TRBJ2-2	NA	TRBV5-4	TGTGCCAGCAGCGCGGCTAGCGGGATCCACACCGGGGAGCTGTTTTTT	CASSAASGIHTGELFF
NA	TRBJ1-5	NA	TRBV6-2/TRBV6-3	TGTGCCAGCAGTTACTCGGCGGGTATAGGCCCTCTCAATCAGCCCCAGCATTTT	CASSYSAGIGPLNQPQHF
NA	TRBJ1-5	NA	TRBV19	TGTGCCAGTAGTATAGTCAGGGGCGGTCAGCCCCAGCATTTT	CASSIVRGGQPQHF
NA	TRBJ2-7	NA	TRBV6-2/TRBV6-3	TGTGCCAGCAGTTACGGCGGGGCTGGGGCCTACGAGCAGTACTTC	CASSYGGAGAYEQYF
TRBD2	TRBJ2-5	NA	TRBV7-9	TGTGCCAGCAGCCAGACTAGCGGGAGGGCCGGGGAGACCCAGTACTTC	CASSQTSGRAGETQYF
NA	TRBJ2-5	NA	TRBV6-2/TRBV6-3	TGTGCCAGCAGTTATGACGCAGGGGACCAAGAGACCCAGTACTTC	CASSYDAGDQETQYF
NA	TRBJ2-3	NA	TRBV21-1	TGTGCCAGCAGCAAACTCTGCGGGGGACAGGGGTGCACAGATACGCAGTATTTT	CASSKLCGGQGCTDTQYF
NA	TRBJ2-6	NA	TRBV7-9	TGTGCCAGCAGCCCAGTCGGAGGGCCTGGGGCCAACGTCCTGACTTTC	CASSPVGGPGANVLTF
NA	TRBJ1-2	few	TRBV6-1	TGTGCCAGCAGTGAACAGTCCTACACCTTC	CASSEQSYTF
NA	TRBJ2-3	NA	TRBV19	TGTGCCAGTAGTAGACGCGGCGGGTACACAGATACGCAGTATTTT	CASSRRGGYTDTQYF
NA	TRBJ2-7	NA	TRBV10-3	TGTGCCATCAGTGAGTCTCGGCAGGCCTACGAGCAGTACTTC	CAISESRQAYEQYF
NA	TRBJ2-1	NA	TRBV28	NA	CASSSSSGSSYNEQFF
NA	TRBJ2-2	NA	TRBV19	TGTGCCAGTAGTTGGACAGCCTTAAACACCGGGGAGCTGTTTTTT	CASSWTALNTGELFF
TRBD1	TRBJ1-2	NA	TRBV6-1	TGTGCCAGCAGTGAACAGGGGGCTGATGGCTACACCTTC	CASSEQGADGYTF
TRBD2	TRBJ2-5	NA	TRBV9	TGTGCCAGCAGCGTCACAACGGGAGGAGCGGGAGGGCAACAAGAGACCCAGTACTTC	CASSVTTGGAGGQQETQYF
TRBD1	TRBJ1-6	few	TRBV3-1/TRBV3-2	TGTGCCAGCAGCCAATTGGGGACAGGGCCAAATAATTCACCCCTCCACTTT	CASSQLGTGPNNSPLHF
NA	TRBJ2-3	NA	TRBV2	TGTGCCAGCAGCACCCGGAGCGGTAGCACAGATACGCAGTATTTT	CASSTRSGSTDTQYF
NA	TRBJ2-1	NA	TRBV11-3	TGTGCCAGCAGCCCCTCGACAGTTTTATCCTACAATGAGCAGTTCTTC	CASSPSTVLSYNEQFF
TRBD1	TRBJ1-5	NA	TRBV19	TGTGCCAGTAGTGTCGGGACAGGGCGATATAGCAATCAGCCCCAGCATTTT	CASSVGTGRYSNQPQHF
TRBD1	TRBJ1-4	NA	TRBV25-1	TGTGCCAGCAGTGAACGGGGACAGCCTAATGAAAAACTGTTTTTT	CASSERGQPNEKLFF
NA	TRBJ1-1	NA	TRBV6-5	TGTGCCAGCAGTTACTCCCAGGTGATGAACACTGAAGCTTTCTTT	CASSYSQVMNTEAFF
NA	TRBJ1-6	once	TRBV6-5	TGTGCCAGCAGCGCCATACCCCAACGCGGACCCCTCCACTTT	CASSAIPQRGPLHF
TRBD2	TRBJ2-3	NA	TRBV7-9	TGTGCCAGCACCAATCTAGCGGGACTCACAGATACGCAGTATTTT	CASTNLAGLTDTQYF
TRBD1	TRBJ2-5	NA	TRBV2	TGTGCCAGCAGTGAAGGGCAGGGGGCTTGGGAGACCCAGTACTTC	CASSEGQGAWETQYF
TRBD1	TRBJ1-2	NA	TRBV27	TGTGCCAGCAGGCCACAGGGGTTAGGGGACTATGGCTACACCTTC	CASRPQGLGDYGYTF
NA	TRBJ1-3	NA	TRBV18	TGTGCCAGCTCACCCCTCCTGGACTTTGGAGGCTCTGGAAACACCATATATTTT	CASSPLLDFGGSGNTIYF
NA	TRBJ2-6	NA	TRBV4-2	TGTGCCAGCAGCCAAGATCGGACGGACTTCATCCTGAGCTCTGGGGCCAACGTCCTGACTTTC	CASSQDRTDFILSSGANVLTF
NA	TRBJ2-1	NA	TRBV6-6	TGTGCCAGCGAACTAGCCGGGGGCTACAATGAGCAGTTCTTC	CASELAGGYNEQFF
NA	TRBJ1-4	NA	TRBV10-3	TGTGCCACCAAAGGGGCAACTAATGAAAAACTGTTTTTT	CATKGATNEKLFF
TRBD1	TRBJ2-7	NA	TRBV7-2	TGTGCCAGCAGCTTAGCAACAGGGGGATGGTACGAGCAGTACTTC	CASSLATGGWYEQYF
NA	TRBJ2-3	NA	TRBV6-1	TGTGCCAGCAGTGAAGTGGGCAGCACAGATACGCAGTATTTT	CASSEVGSTDTQYF
NA	TRBJ1-2	NA	TRBV28	TGTGCCAGCGACCCGACCGGCCTAGCGTCGCGGTCGGGCTACACCTTC	CASDPTGLASRSGYTF
NA	TRBJ1-2	NA	TRBV29-1	TGCAGCGTTGTGGAGGGCCAAAACTATGGCTACACCTTC	CSVVEGQNYGYTF
TRBD2	TRBJ2-1	NA	TRBV27	TGTGCCAGCAGTTTCACTAGCGCGGGTGAGCAGTTCTTC	CASSFTSAGEQFF
TRBD1	TRBJ1-5	few	TRBV6-1	TGTGCCAGCAGTGAAGTAGGCAGGGGGGACAATCAGCCCCAGCATTTT	CASSEVGRGDNQPQHF